This T cell receptor beta chain was obtained from a study of beta chain features in type 1 diabetes (dated by TCRdb to between 2018 and 2020). Background on the whole study: Mean age, gender distribution, total cell number and subset yield were not different between patients and healthy donors. In the study, TCRB repertoires of sorted circulating CD4+ T cell subsets from recently diagnosed type 1 diabetes patients were compared with those of matched healthy donors. Whereas all 28 donors provided naive and central memory subsets, regulatory and stem cell-like memory subsets were isolated from just 8 patients and about 8 healthy donors. Across all samples, some 110,000,000 sorted cells were examined, and cell number per subset correlated strongly with RNA yield.

Study-wide findings and limitations: Shorter templates might have been favored by PCR, but patient and control samples were amplified and corrected together, so both groups would have been affected equally by any skew. Fewer insertions and more nucleotide deletions at VDJ recombination sites were observed in patients with type 1 diabetes, implying thymic rearrangement abnormalities. Naive, central memory and regulatory TCRB repertoires appeared to be more similar among patients than among healthy donors. Only small numbers of individuals were included in the HLA sub-analyses, which left unresolved whether HLA type had any influence on TCRB rearrangement. Type 1 diabetes patients showed a moderate but significant shortening of TCRB CDR3 length in all four CD4+ subsets. Because cDNA was sequenced instead of genomic DNA, highly expressing activated cells could be over-represented, though the groups showed no difference in activation or CD3 levels.

The High Capacity cDNA Reverse Transcription Kit was used to reverse transcribe all of the isolated RNA, meaning that expressed TCRB transcripts were what got sequenced. Deep immunoSEQ sequencing was applied to naive, central memory and regulatory T cell samples, giving an average of roughly 3.5 million total reads per sample. Sorted cells were lysed in RLT buffer and RNA was extracted with DNase-treated RNeasy Micro or Mini kits, depending on cell number. To prevent cross-contamination, each cell subset was processed individually, whereas patient and healthy donor samples were processed jointly. Using the immunoSEQ multiplex PCR, TCRB sequences were amplified from cDNA into 87-bp fragments spanning the CDR3 region. Sequencing of the amplicons was performed on the Illumina HiSeq platform. The published analysis was carried out like this. Synthetic template baselines were used to correct PCR bias computationally, reads within Hamming distance 2 were collapsed together, and singletons that could not be merged were discarded. By aligning reads against IMGT, V, D and J genes, CDR3 length, and insertions or deletions at six rearrangement sites were assigned. Within each subset, clonotype counts were normalized to sorted cell number, and only after that were true diversity and Gini coefficients computed with the tcR R package. The overlap coefficient, calculated on TCRB nucleotide sequences, was used to quantify repertoire sharing. Not all clones reach the TCRdb copy of this immuneACCESS table, which keeps in-frame sequences only. Checked studies attribute under half of the gap to unresolved V genes and leave the rest unexplained. V and J calls and clone size follow that table, whereas D and trimming were derived from the DNA. For this sample there are more than 150,000 clones; less than 15% appear just once. Together, the top ten hold about 0.59% of the sample.

The CDR3, from cysteine to phenylalanine, totals 13 residues. Kept here is only the CDR3 DNA, which spans 39 bases and is read in frame from base 1. The germline V gene specifies MDHEN as CDR1 and SYDVKM as CDR2. V sheds 9 bases and J sheds 0 bases, leaving 12 bases between their ends. A single peripheral blood draw of 95 to 150 mL on average was collected from each donor into heparinised tubes. A BD FACSAria II was used to sort naive, central memory, regulatory and stem cell-like memory CD4+ T cells with a panel that included CD45RO, CCR7, CD25, CD127, CD95 and CD27. Purity was above 95% for every sorted population. PBMCs were isolated immediately by Lymphoprep density gradient centrifugation and stained directly without culture. So that batch effects would be minimized, each experiment stained and sorted samples in pairs, pairing one healthy donor with one patient. On this clone itself: The antigen this receptor binds is unknown. Qualities for individual bases were not recorded, and no much larger clone is one base off.

This clonotype originated in a woman aged 18-35 years in good health. What was sequenced was central memory CD4+ T cells from blood. The rearrangement joined TRBV28 to TRBJ2-7, with no D gene named confidently. In nucleotide form, the sequence is TGTGCCAGTGCGATAGACATCTCCTACGAGCAGTACTTC. Its protein reads: CASAIDISYEQYF.